Listed below are T cell receptor beta chains from one sample, sequenced in a study of CD4 T cell repertoires in COVID-19. TCRdb keeps only in-frame clones here, not all; method: immunoSEQ multiplex PCR. Found here are 65,000 to 95,000 clones, around four fifths of them singletons; the top ten hold around 0.58%. Here the sequenced sample was CD4+ T cells from peripheral blood, taken after recovery from COVID-19. The receptors stem from a human donor who had COVID-19. The CDR3 runs from the conserved cysteine through the conserved F or W. A D gene is named only where the DNA matches it firmly. Expanded clones get a size class; other rows say once, few or many, or leave the size out.

>TRBD2|TRBJ2-1|TRBV10-3|-
TGTGCCATCAGTGAAACTAGCGGGCTCAGCTCCTACAATGAGCAGTTCTTC
CAISETSGLSSYNEQFF
>TRBD2|TRBJ2-1|TRBV6-5|-
TGTGCCAGCAGGCGGACTAGCGGGGGGGCCACTGAGCAGTTCTTC
CASRRTSGGATEQFF
>-|TRBJ2-7|TRBV18|-
TGTGCCAGCTCACCAAATATCCATGGGGAAGCCTACGAGCAGTACTTC
CASSPNIHGEAYEQYF
>TRBD2|TRBJ2-1|TRBV6-5|-
TGTGCCAGCAGGGCCTTAGCGGGTGCCTACAATGAGCAGTTCTTC
CASRALAGAYNEQFF
>-|TRBJ1-5|TRBV7-8|once
TGTGCCAGCAGCTTAGGACAGAATAGCAATCAGCCCCAGCATTTT
CASSLGQNSNQPQHF
>TRBD1|TRBJ2-7|TRBV29-1|-
TGCAGCGTTGCTTCGGGACAGGCATACGAGCAGTACTTC
CSVASGQAYEQYF
>TRBD2|TRBJ2-1|TRBV4-2|-
TGTGCCAGCAGCCCGTCCCGGACTAGCGGGTACAATGAGCAGTTCTTC
CASSPSRTSGYNEQFF
>-|TRBJ2-4|TRBV18|-
TGTGCCAGCTCTCCACAGGGGAGGGGGAGCATTCAGTACTTC
CASSPQGRGSIQYF
>-|TRBJ2-1|TRBV19|few
TGTGCCAGTAGTATTATGGACCGGACTAACAACAATGAGCAGTTCTTC
CASSIMDRTNNNEQFF
>-|TRBJ2-6|TRBV4-2|few
TGTGCCAGCAGCCAAGATCTGAGTGGGACGGCCTATGGCGTCAACGTCCTGACTTTC
CASSQDLSGTAYGVNVLTF
>-|TRBJ2-2|TRBV6-4|-
TGTGCCAGCAGTCCTAGGACAGCGACGAACACCGGGGAGCTGTTTTTT
CASSPRTATNTGELFF
>-|TRBJ1-3|TRBV28|-
TGTGCCAGCAGTTTCACTTTCGGGATTTCTGGAAACACCATATATTTT
CASSFTFGISGNTIYF
>-|TRBJ2-7|TRBV6-6|-
TGTGCCAGCCGCGATGAAGGGGGGGCCTACGAGCAGTACTTC
CASRDEGGAYEQYF
>-|TRBJ2-4|TRBV11-2|few
TGTGCCAGCAGCCCCGACGCGGGTAGAGACATTCAGTACTTC
CASSPDAGRDIQYF
>-|TRBJ2-7|TRBV3-1/TRBV3-2|-
TGTGCCAGCAGCCAAGGGGCGACCTACGAGCAGTACTTC
CASSQGATYEQYF
>-|TRBJ2-2|TRBV5-4|-
TGTGCCAGCAGCTCGGAACTAGTGACCGGGGAGCTGTTTTTT
CASSSELVTGELFF
>-|TRBJ2-4|TRBV13|-
TGTGCCAGCAGTCTTTCTAACATGAGACAAGCCAAAAACATTCAGTACTTC
CASSLSNMRQAKNIQYF
>TRBD1|TRBJ1-5|TRBV19|-
TGTGCCAGTAGTAGGGACAGGGAAGGCAATCAGCCCCAGCATTTT
CASSRDREGNQPQHF
>-|TRBJ2-7|TRBV7-8|-
TGTGCCAGCAGCTTAGAATTCAGTGAAAACGAGCAGTACTTC
CASSLEFSENEQYF
>-|TRBJ1-5|TRBV6-5|-
TGTGCCAGCAGTTTCGACAGAGCTAGCAATCAGCCCCAGCATTTT
CASSFDRASNQPQHF
>-|TRBJ2-7|TRBV5-1|few
TGCGCCAGCGGTGGCGGGATGGGGTCCTACGAGCAGTACTTC
CASGGGMGSYEQYF
>-|TRBJ1-5|TRBV12-3/TRBV12-4|once
TGTGCCAGCAGCATGGGGGGGAATCAGCCCCAGCATTTT
CASSMGGNQPQHF
>TRBD2|TRBJ2-1|TRBV9|-
TGTGCCAGCAGCGCCAGACTAGCGGAGGGGAGATACAATGAGCAGTTCTTC
CASSARLAEGRYNEQFF
>-|TRBJ2-2|TRBV6-6|-
TGTGCCAGCAGGGACAGTTCGAACACCGGGGAGCTGTTTTTT
CASRDSSNTGELFF
>TRBD1|TRBJ1-5|TRBV28|-
TGTGCCAGCAGTTCCGGACAGGGGGCAAGTCAGCCCCAGCATTTT
CASSSGQGASQPQHF
>-|TRBJ2-1|TRBV11-1|-
TGTGCCAGCAGCTTAGGGGGGGACCCCAATGAGCAGTTCTTC
CASSLGGDPNEQFF
>-|TRBJ2-2|TRBV28|-
TGTGCCAGCAGGGGGCAGCCTAACACCGGGGAGCTGTTTTTT
CASRGQPNTGELFF
>-|TRBJ1-3|TRBV19|-
TGTGCCAGTAGTATAGGAGGAAACACCATATATTTT
CASSIGGNTIYF
>-|TRBJ1-6|TRBV2|-
TGTGCCAAAGGGGGACCGATTAATAATTCACCCCTCCACTTT
CAKGGPINNSPLHF
>TRBD1|TRBJ2-1|TRBV28|-
TGTGCCACCCTGGACAGGGTTGGCCATGAGCAGTTCTTC
CATLDRVGHEQFF
>TRBD1|TRBJ2-1|TRBV7-2|-
TGTGCCAGCAGCTACGCAGGGGGCTCCTACAATGAGCAGTTCTTC
CASSYAGGSYNEQFF
>-|TRBJ2-1|TRBV11-3|-
TGTGCCAGCAGCTTAAGGGGCCCGGGTATGGGGTACAATGAGCAGTTCTTC
CASSLRGPGMGYNEQFF
>TRBD1|TRBJ2-7|TRBV6-5|-
TGTGCCAGCACTTCGCGACAGGGGGGAATAGAGAGGCAGTACTTC
CASTSRQGGIERQYF
>-|TRBJ2-7|TRBV2|-
TGTGCCAGCAGTGTCATAACCCCGGGACCGAGGGGAGGCTACTACTACGAGCAGTACTTC
CASSVITPGPRGGYYYEQYF
>TRBD2|TRBJ2-7|TRBV15|-
TGTGCCACCAGCAGGAGCGGGGGGCCCTACGAGCAGTACTTC
CATSRSGGPYEQYF
>TRBD1|TRBJ2-2|TRBV7-3|-
TGTGCCAGCAGCCGGGACAGTGGAAACACCGGGGAGCTGTTTTTT
CASSRDSGNTGELFF
>TRBD2|TRBJ2-5|TRBV7-8|-
TGTGCCAGCAGTCCCTTTATCGGGGGGGATTTAGAGACCCAGTACTTC
CASSPFIGGDLETQYF
>-|TRBJ2-2|TRBV19|-
TGTGCCAGTAGTATCAGGGAACCCACCGGGGAGCTGTTTTTT
CASSIREPTGELFF
>-|TRBJ1-3|TRBV28|-
TGTGCCAGCAGTTTAAGGGGTGCCAACTCTGGAAACACCATATATTTT
CASSLRGANSGNTIYF
>-|TRBJ2-5|TRBV11-3|-
TGTGCCAGCAGCTCTCACTATGCCTCGGAGACCCAGTACTTC
CASSSHYASETQYF
>-|TRBJ2-5|TRBV4-1|-
TGCGCCAGCAGCCAAGGGGGATGGGGAGAGACCCAGTACTTC
CASSQGGWGETQYF
>-|TRBJ2-1|TRBV9|-
TGTGCCAGCAGCGTAGGGGACTCCTACAATGAGCAGTTCTTC
CASSVGDSYNEQFF
>-|TRBJ1-2|TRBV6-1|once
TGTGCCAGCAGTGATCGACCCCCCTCAGGCTACACCTTC
CASSDRPPSGYTF
>-|TRBJ1-1|TRBV6-5|many
TGTGCCAGCAGTTACTCAGGAGGGAGGCCTGAAGCTTTCTTT
CASSYSGGRPEAFF
>TRBD1|TRBJ2-5|TRBV7-8|-
TGTGCCAGCAGCTCCAGGGGGTCAGAGGGGGAGACCCAGTACTTC
CASSSRGSEGETQYF
>-|TRBJ1-2|TRBV14|-
TGTGCCAGCAGCCCTCTTAGGAGGTCCTATGGCTACACCTTC
CASSPLRRSYGYTF
>-|TRBJ1-2|TRBV28|once
TGTGCCAGCGCCACGCCGGCCGGCCGTAACTATGGCTACACCTTC
CASATPAGRNYGYTF
>-|TRBJ1-2|TRBV28|once
TGTGCCAGCAGTGAACAGGGCAGGAATGGCTACACCTTC
CASSEQGRNGYTF
>TRBD1|TRBJ2-6|TRBV19|-
TGTGCCAGTAGGGACAGGGGTTCCTCTGGGGCCAACGTCCTGACTTTC
CASRDRGSSGANVLTF
>-|TRBJ2-5|TRBV25-1|-
TGTGCCAGCAGTGGAGGGACGGCACAAGAGACCCAGTACTTC
CASSGGTAQETQYF
>-|TRBJ1-1|TRBV5-1|few
TGCGCCAGCAGCTTGCGGACACCGAACACTGAAGCTTTCTTT
CASSLRTPNTEAFF
>-|TRBJ1-6|TRBV11-2|-
TGTGCCAGCAGCTTAGATCGTGGGGGGAGGAATTCACCCCTCCACTTT
CASSLDRGGRNSPLHF
>-|TRBJ1-4|TRBV28|-
TGTGCCAGCAGTTTGGGTTGGGGGAGTGAGGATGAAAAACTGTTTTTT
CASSLGWGSEDEKLFF
>TRBD1|TRBJ1-5|TRBV18|-
TGTGCCAGCTCACCGGCAGGGGGCCGGGGCAGTGGTCAGCCCCAGCATTTT
CASSPAGGRGSGQPQHF
>TRBD1|TRBJ2-7|TRBV27|-
TGTGCCAGCAGTGGTCGGGACAGGAGCTCCTACGAGCAGTACTTC
CASSGRDRSSYEQYF
>TRBD1|TRBJ2-5|TRBV7-9|once
TGTGCCAGCAGCTTAATTTCTTTGGCCGGGACAGGGAAGGCGGAGACCCAGTACTTC
CASSLISLAGTGKAETQYF
>-|TRBJ2-7|TRBV6-5|-
TGTGCCAGCAGTTACTCGAGTGGGCGGTACTTC
CASSYSSGRYF